The 8 T cell receptor beta chains reported below all come from one sample, sequenced in a study of shared clonotypes between healthy human individuals. Generated by immunoSEQ multiplex PCR, the TCRdb table keeps only in-frame clones and is missing some. The sample includes some 2 million clones, about 95% of them seen just once. Naive CD8 populations comprised CD45RO-negative cells positively selected for CCR7, excluding terminally differentiated effector memory CD45RA+ cells. The sequencing input was naive CD8+ T cells sorted from blood. These TCRs come from a man aged 18 to 35 in good health.

The rearrangement links TRBV4-1 to TRBJ1-4; 11 bases are a match to TRBD1. V shed 2 bases, J shed 4 bases, and the junction held 6 bases outside the gene matches. The length of the CDR3 is 17 residues. Looked up from germline, CDR1 is MGHRA and CDR2 is YSYEKL. In DNA form, the CDR3 reads TGCGCCAGCAGCCAAAGGACAGGGGGCGTTGGTAATGAAAAACTGTTTTTT. Translating gives CASSQRTGGVGNEKLFF.

The chain joins TRBV5-4 to TRBJ2-7; 8 nucleotides agree with TRBD1. The germline V gene encodes CDR1 SGHNT and CDR2 YYREEE (reference sequence). The CDR3 is 15 residues long. J was trimmed by 2 bases and V by 3 bases; bases with no gene match: 7. The CDR3 DNA reads TGTGCCAGCAGCTGGGGGACAGGCCCTGCCTACGAGCAGTACTTC. Protein: CASSWGTGPAYEQYF.

This clone was counted a single time. In the same sample, other DNA sequences code for this CDR3. The gene calls are TRBV27 and TRBJ2-2; D gene ambiguous. This CDR3 is built from 13 residues. Germline V CDR1 and CDR2: MNHEY, SMNVEV (reference sequence). V dropped 4 bases and J dropped 5 bases, with 8 bases sitting between them. CDR3 sequence reads: CASSSLGTGELFF. CDR3 coding DNA: TGTGCCAGCAGTTCTCTGGGGACCGGGGAGCTGTTTTTT.

The chain couples TRBV19 to TRBJ1-5; 9 bases are shared with TRBD1. Germline V gene sequence: CDR1 LNHDA, CDR2 SQIVND (reference sequence). The trim removed 4 bases at V and 1 base at J, leaving 5 bases unmatched. CDR3 length: 16 amino acids. CDR3 sequence (DNA): TGTGCCAGTAGTAAGGACAGGGGTTGGAGCAATCAGCCCCAGCATTTT. Translation: CASSKDRGWSNQPQHF. Drawing the rest from reference TRBV19 and TRBJ1-5, the complete variable domain is DGGITQSPKYLFRKEGQNVTLSCEQNLNHDAMYWYRQDPGQGLRLIYYSQIVNDFQKGDIAEGYSVSREKKESFPLTVTSAQKNPTAFYLCASSKDRGWSNQPQHFGDGTRLSIL.

CDR3 coding DNA: TGTGCCAGCAGCCCAAGGGATTTTGACTACGAGCAGTACTTC. It is translated as CASSPRDFDYEQYF. V is TRBV4-2 and J is TRBJ2-7; D uncertain. Trimming cost V 4 bases and J 3 bases, with 13 bases left between them. The length of the CDR3 is 14 residues. Germline loops: CDR1 LGHNA, CDR2 YNFKEQ.

This chain uses TRBV27 with TRBJ1-1; D remains unclear. The germline V gene has CDR1 MNHEY and CDR2 SMNVEV (reference sequence). CDR3 size: 15 residues. V was pared by 2 bases and J by 2 bases, with 12 bases between. CDR3 sequence: CASSLIEGFNTEAFF. The CDR3, as DNA: TGTGCCAGCAGTTTAATAGAGGGATTCAACACTGAAGCTTTCTTT.

The chain has TRBV27 and TRBJ2-7; the match to TRBD2 covers 9 bases. The CDR3 is 15 residues long. Germline values: CDR1 MNHEY, CDR2 SMNVEV (reference sequence). The V and J ends lost 8 bases and 2 bases, in that order; junction bases with no gene match: 10. The CDR3 sequence is CASCISGGRTYEQYF. CDR3 sequence (DNA): TGTGCCAGCTGTATTAGCGGGGGCCGGACCTACGAGCAGTACTTC.

V is TRBV5-5 and J is TRBJ2-5; D is uncertain. The CDR3 is 12 amino acids. V lost 4 bases to trimming and J lost 2 bases, with 6 bases between them. CDR1 and CDR2 from the germline V gene are SGHKS and YYEKEE (reference sequence). The CDR3 protein is CASSLFQETQYF. The CDR3 DNA is TGTGCCAGCAGCCTGTTTCAAGAGACCCAGTACTTC.